The 15 T cell receptor beta chains below come from one sample, sequenced in a study of cytomegalovirus exposure and HLA in healthy donors. Primers: 60 Vbeta forward and 13 Jbeta reverse. TCRdb's table, derived via immunoSEQ multiplex PCR, lists solely in-frame clones and lacks some. The sample records 150,000 to 200,000 clones, about 80% being singletons. The sample comprised PBMCs. These TCRs come from a man aged 60-69 years in good health and CMV-seronegative.

The chain employs TRBV28 and TRBJ1-5; 9 bases fit TRBD1. In germline, CDR1 is MDHEN, CDR2 SYDVKM. Germline trimming cut 7 bases from V and 6 bases from J; bases unmatched to any gene: 10. The CDR3 extends over 15 amino acids. CDR3 sequence: CASNTGGNPGQPQHF. The CDR3 nucleotides are TGTGCCAGCAATACAGGGGGCAATCCGGGTCAGCCCCAGCATTTT.

The V gene is TRBV28, the J gene TRBJ2-7; 7 nucleotides match TRBD1. The CDR3 is 14 residues long. Germline CDR1 MDHEN, CDR2 SYDVKM. V gave up 6 bases and J gave up 7 bases; unmatched junction bases: 12. The CDR3 DNA follows: TGTGCCAGCAGGCCGGGACAGACTTTGGGGGAGCAGTACTTC. Amino acid sequence: CASRPGQTLGEQYF.

In regard to this clone: At one boundary the junction diverges from the germline segment, which might be a read error. The chain recombines TRBV2 with TRBJ1-5; the match to TRBD1 covers 10 bases. Germline loops: CDR1 SNHLY, CDR2 FYNNEI. The CDR3 contains 15 residues. This CDR3 reads CASRGDRGGNQPQNF. The CDR3 DNA reads as TGTGCCAGCAGGGGGGACAGGGGAGGCAATCAGCCCCAGAATTTT.

This clone was counted a single time. V usage is TRBV6-5 and J usage is TRBJ2-7; 7 bases are a match to TRBD1. The J segment lost 4 bases and the V segment lost 4 bases, leaving 1 base of the junction unmatched. Germline V lookup: CDR1 MNHEY, CDR2 SVGAGI. The CDR3 totals 12 residues. CDR3 sequence (DNA): TGTGCCAGCAGTTTGGACAGGTACGAGCAGTACTTC. This sequence encodes CASSLDRYEQYF.

This sequence joins TRBV4-2 and TRBJ2-2, with a tentative D call TRBD1 (5 bases). Trimming took 0 bases from V and 3 from J, leaving 8 bases between them. CDR1 and CDR2 from the germline V gene are LGHNA and YNFKEQ. The CDR3 runs to 15 residues. This CDR3 is CASSQDGADTGELFF. The DNA for the CDR3 is TGTGCCAGCAGCCAAGATGGGGCGGACACCGGGGAGCTGTTTTTT.

The gene calls are TRBV27 and TRBJ2-2; the D gene is possibly TRBD1 (5 bases). The V gene lost 3 bases and the J gene lost 3 bases, with 26 bases spanning the gap. The CDR3 covers 20 residues. CDR1 MNHEY and CDR2 SMNVEV come from the germline V gene (reference sequence). The CDR3 DNA reads as TGTGCCAGCAGTTTCCTCGGTAGGACAACCCCCCTCACAGACACCGGGGAGCTGTTTTTT. Residues: CASSFLGRTTPLTDTGELFF.

This chain connects TRBV5-1 to TRBJ2-7; D is undetermined. The CDR3 runs 14 residues. The V end lost 5 bases, the J end lost 5 bases, and 17 bases lay between the germline ends. CDR1 is SGHRS, CDR2 YFSETQ, per germline. CDR3 in DNA: TGCGCCAGCAGGTCCCGCAGTGCCCCTGACGAGCAGTACTTC. Translation gives CASRSRSAPDEQYF.

In this sample, this clone turned up once. V and J are TRBV5-1 and TRBJ1-1; TRBD1 matches 7 bases. CDR3 length: 14 amino acids. Germline V gene data show CDR1 as SGHRS and CDR2 as YFSETQ. V lost 3 bases, J lost 1 base, and 3 bases stayed unmatched. The CDR3, as DNA: TGCGCCAGCAGCTGGACAGGTCAGAACACTGAAGCTTTCTTT. It yields the protein CASSWTGQNTEAFF.

V gene TRBV28 combines with J gene TRBJ2-1, with 7 bases aligning to TRBD1. From germline, CDR1 is MDHEN and CDR2 SYDVKM. The CDR3 extends over 16 amino acids. The J segment lost 4 bases and the V segment lost 8 bases, leaving 14 bases of the junction unmatched. The CDR3 DNA reads as TGTGCCAGCGGGTTTACGACAGGGAACATTTACAATGAGCAGTTCTTC. As protein: CASGFTTGNIYNEQFF. Based on the CDR3 plus reference TRBV28 and TRBJ2-1, the full variable domain is DVKVTQSSRYLVKRTGEKVFLECVQDMDHENMFWYRQDPGLGLRLIYFSYDVKMKEKGDIPEGYSVSREKKERFSLILESASTNQTSMYLCASGFTTGNIYNEQFFGPGTRLTVL.

The chain links TRBV7-9 to TRBJ2-3; D unclear. Trimming shortened V by 8 bases and J by 1 base, and 7 bases separated the two germline ends. This CDR3 has 12 residues. The V gene's germline CDR1 is SEHNR and CDR2 FQNEAQ (reference sequence). The CDR3 DNA is TGTGCCAGCCGTCCAGGCACAGATACGCAGTATTTT. This translates into CASRPGTDTQYF.

The rearrangement links TRBV11-2 to TRBJ2-7; 8 nucleotides line up with TRBD2. V was clipped by 5 bases and J by 0 bases; unmatched bases: 9. This CDR3 has 16 amino acids. Per germline, CDR1 SGHAT and CDR2 FQNNGV. Here the CDR3 DNA reads TGTGCCAGCAGCGATGGGGGTAGCGGGGTCTCCTACGAGCAGTACTTC. Protein: CASSDGGSGVSYEQYF. Full variable domain (outside the CDR3, taken from reference TRBV11-2 and TRBJ2-7): EAGVAQSPRYKIIEKRQSVAFWCNPISGHATLYWYQQILGQGPKLLIQFQNNGVVDDSQLPKDRFSAERLKGVDSTLKIQPAKLEDSAVYLCASSDGGSGVSYEQYFGPGTRLTVT.

This clone came up a few times. The chain combines TRBV19 with TRBJ1-1; tentatively, D is TRBD1 (5 bases). CDR1 is LNHDA, CDR2 SQIVND, per germline (reference sequence). This CDR3 has 15 amino acids. V was trimmed by 6 bases and J by 4 bases, leaving 18 bases between them. CDR3 sequence: CASRDIIRESTEAFF. CDR3 nucleotide sequence: TGTGCCAGTAGGGACATAATCAGAGAGAGCACTGAAGCTTTCTTT.

This chain connects TRBV29-1 to TRBJ1-5, with 10 bases aligning to TRBD1. J gave up 5 bases and V 6 bases, and 7 bases lay outside the gene matches. This CDR3 contains 14 residues. From germline, CDR1 is SQVTM and CDR2 ANQGSEA. The CDR3 nucleotides are TGCAGCGTCGTTCTCGGGACAGGGGATCAGCCCCAGCATTTT. Translated, it gives CSVVLGTGDQPQHF.

The V gene is TRBV25-1, the J gene TRBJ2-1; 12 bases agree with TRBD2. The V gene end was trimmed by 3 bases and the J gene end by 7 bases; junction bases not matched to a gene: 7. The CDR3 is made up of 16 amino acids. Germline assignment: CDR1 MGHDK and CDR2 SYGVNS. CDR3 sequence: CASSDLLAGGSNEQFF. The CDR3 nucleotides are TGTGCCAGCAGTGATTTACTAGCGGGAGGTAGTAATGAGCAGTTCTTC.

This chain connects TRBV2 to TRBJ2-7; D might be TRBD1 (5 bases). The CDR3 is 14 residues long. Germline CDR1 reads SNHLY; CDR2 reads FYNNEI. Trimming cost V 1 base and J 6 bases, with 13 bases left between them. Here the CDR3 DNA reads TGTGCCAGCAGTGAAGTGAGGTGGGGCTCCGAGCAGTACTTC. Translating it yields CASSEVRWGSEQYF. The full variable domain, rest sourced from reference TRBV2 and TRBJ2-7, is EPEVTQTPSHQVTQMGQEVILRCVPISNHLYFYWYRQILGQKVEFLVSFYNNEISEKSEIFDDQFSVERPDGSNFTLKIRSTKLEDSAMYFCASSEVRWGSEQYFGPGTRLTVT.